This is a list of T cell receptor beta chains from one sample in a study of shared clonotypes between healthy human individuals. Here immunoSEQ multiplex PCR was the method, and the copy in TCRdb shows in-frame clones only, minus some. Counted here are around 750,000 clones, under 80% occurring once; the ten biggest clones make up 1.5% to 2%. The sample comprised memory CD4+ T cells sorted from blood. All receptors come from a woman aged 25 to 39 in good health. CDR3s leave out the opening cysteine and the closing phenylalanine or tryptophan.

j_call v_call cdr3_aa
TRBJ2-3 TRBV5-1 ASSSAGTGRADTQY
TRBJ2-5 TRBV27 ASSFLGLAGETQY
TRBJ2-1 TRBV28 ASRHNEQF
TRBJ2-7 TRBV18 ASSPGRDYEQY
TRBJ2-1 TRBV5-4 ASSAGTRNEQF
TRBJ2-3 TRBV4-2 ASSNSLLAGDTDTQY
TRBJ1-3 TRBV29-1 SATDSAGNTIY
TRBJ1-1 TRBV14 ASSARVGGGNTEAF
TRBJ2-6 TRBV28 ATSGTGVPGANVLT
TRBJ2-2 TRBV29-1 SVGTSGKTGELF
TRBJ2-3 TRBV18 ASSPRETTDTQY
TRBJ2-7 TRBV5-1 ASSPGVASTYEQY
TRBJ2-1 TRBV7-2 ASARESYNEQF
TRBJ2-7 TRBV28 ASSGAQRHY
TRBJ2-1 TRBV5-1 ASRSLVGGVSYNEQF
TRBJ2-1 TRBV30 AWSVPYNEQF
TRBJ2-2 TRBV18 ASSPGDANTGELF
TRBJ2-7 TRBV7-2 ASSPPLAGGLLEQY
TRBJ2-4 TRBV5-1 ASSDRGKANIQY
TRBJ2-3 TRBV28 ASSFFGTGFTQY
TRBJ1-5 TRBV7-8 ASSFRAGGQPQH
TRBJ2-1 TRBV5-1 ASSKTTSGRTPLYNEQF
TRBJ2-3 TRBV6-1 ASSGGTESTDTQY
TRBJ2-7 TRBV7-8 ASSSYQGYEQY
TRBJ2-3 TRBV5-1 ASSIESTDTQY
TRBJ1-1 TRBV5-1 ASSPDRENTEAF
TRBJ2-7 TRBV7-7 ASSQQTGIGEQY
TRBJ1-3 TRBV2 ASSPTGNSGNTIY
TRBJ2-2 TRBV10-1 ASSGHPTGELF
TRBJ2-7 TRBV19 ASRDTRNSYEQY
TRBJ1-5 TRBV30 AWSGGGNQPQH
TRBJ1-2 TRBV18 ASRGRDTGYGYT
TRBJ2-5 TRBV6-1 ASSEEGGWETQY
TRBJ1-3 TRBV30 AWSETGGNTIY
TRBJ2-3 TRBV7-2 ASSLAWGSTDTQY
TRBJ1-1 TRBV7-2 ASSLAPEGGTRAF
TRBJ2-3 TRBV7-2 ASSWLSGSGTDTQY
TRBJ1-4 TRBV28 ASNVGTGNEKLF
TRBJ2-2 TRBV30 ARGTGGGELF
TRBJ2-3 TRBV4-2 ASSQDLVTADTQY
TRBJ1-2 TRBV9 ASSAIQGGNYGYT
TRBJ1-4 TRBV5-1 ASSLGIQGRVEKLF
TRBJ1-1 TRBV18 ASSPTSGDAF
TRBJ2-7 TRBV7-9 AGRADTSPYEQY
TRBJ1-2 TRBV6-5 ASRSGTGSTYGYT